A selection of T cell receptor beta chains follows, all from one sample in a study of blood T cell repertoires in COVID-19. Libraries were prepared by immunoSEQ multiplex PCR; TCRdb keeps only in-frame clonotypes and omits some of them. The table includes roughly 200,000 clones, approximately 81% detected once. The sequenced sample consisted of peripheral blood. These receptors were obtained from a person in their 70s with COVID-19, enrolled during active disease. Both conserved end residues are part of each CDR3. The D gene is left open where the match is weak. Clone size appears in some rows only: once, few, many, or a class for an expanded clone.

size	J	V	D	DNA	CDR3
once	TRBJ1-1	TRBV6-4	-	TGTGCCAGCAGTGTTAAGCCTAACACTGAAGCTTTCTTT	CASSVKPNTEAFF
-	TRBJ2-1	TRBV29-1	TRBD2	TGCAGCGTTGACCTTTTAGCGGGAGGGAATGAGCAGTTCTTC	CSVDLLAGGNEQFF
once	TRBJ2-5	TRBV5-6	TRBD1	TGTGCCAGCAGCTTGTGGGCAGGGGGAGAGACCCAGTACTTC	CASSLWAGGETQYF
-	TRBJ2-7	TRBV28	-	TGTGCCAGCAGCGAACCCCGTGGTTGGGCTTCGACCTACGAGCAGTACTTC	CASSEPRGWASTYEQYF
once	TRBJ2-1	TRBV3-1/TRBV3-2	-	TGTGCCAGCTTTTCAAAGCGATGGACAGCATACAATGAGCAGTTCTTC	CASFSKRWTAYNEQFF
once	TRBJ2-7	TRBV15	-	TGTGCCACCAGCAGAGAAAGAGGGGAGCAGTACTTC	CATSRERGEQYF
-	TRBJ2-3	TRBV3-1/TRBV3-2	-	TGTGCCAGCAGCCAACGAGGGACAGATACGCAGTATTTT	CASSQRGTDTQYF
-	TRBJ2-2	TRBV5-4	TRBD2	TGTGCCAGCAGCCCTCTAGCGGGGGCGTTTACCGGGGAGCTGTTTTTT	CASSPLAGAFTGELFF
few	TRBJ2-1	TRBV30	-	TGTGCCTGGAGGGACCCATTCTCGGGAACGGCTTACAATGAGCAGTTCTTC	CAWRDPFSGTAYNEQFF
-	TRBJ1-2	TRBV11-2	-	TGTGCCAGCAGCATAACAGAACTTTATGGCTACACCTTC	CASSITELYGYTF
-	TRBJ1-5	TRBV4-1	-	TGCGCCAGCAGCCAAGATCTCGGAGGCAATCAGCCCCAGCATTTT	CASSQDLGGNQPQHF
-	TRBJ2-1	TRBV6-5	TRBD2	TGTGCCAGCAGTAACACCGGGACTAGAAAGAGCGAGCAGTTCTTC	CASSNTGTRKSEQFF
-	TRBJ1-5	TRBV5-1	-	TGCGCCAGCAGCAATGACGGGGGGAATCAGCCCCAGCATTTT	CASSNDGGNQPQHF
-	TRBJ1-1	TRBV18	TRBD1	TGTGCCAGCTCGCCCGGGACAGACGAAGCTTTCTTT	CASSPGTDEAFF
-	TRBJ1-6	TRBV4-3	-	TGCGCCAGCAGCCAAGATGGGCGATCTAATTCACCCCTCCACTTT	CASSQDGRSNSPLHF
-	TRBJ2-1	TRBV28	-	TGTGCCAGCAGGGGTGCGGTTTACAATGAGCAGTTCTTC	CASRGAVYNEQFF
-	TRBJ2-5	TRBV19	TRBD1	TGTGCCAGTAGTATGGGGGACAGGGACCAAGAGACCCAGTACTTC	CASSMGDRDQETQYF
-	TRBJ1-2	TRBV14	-	TGTGCCAGCAGCCAAGTGGGGCGCGGCTATGGCTACACCTTC	CASSQVGRGYGYTF
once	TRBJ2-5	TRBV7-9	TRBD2	TGTGCCAGCACCGGGACTAGCGGACAAGAGACCCAGTACTTC	CASTGTSGQETQYF
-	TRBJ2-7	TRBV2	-	TGTGCCAGCAGTCCCCTCCAGGCCGGCCTCTCCGAGCAGTACTTC	CASSPLQAGLSEQYF
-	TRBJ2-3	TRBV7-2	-	TGTGCCAGCTCCCAGGACAAGGCGAATAGGGATACGCAGTATTTT	CASSQDKANRDTQYF
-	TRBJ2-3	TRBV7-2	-	TGTGCCAGCAGCCCCACCACTTCACTAGATACGCAGTATTTT	CASSPTTSLDTQYF
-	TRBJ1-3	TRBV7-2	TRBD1	TGTGCCAGCAGCCTCAGGGGGCATGGTGGAAACACCATATATTTT	CASSLRGHGGNTIYF
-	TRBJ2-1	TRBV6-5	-	TGTGCCAGCAGTTACTCTTCAGGGCGTAGTAATGAGCAGTTCTTC	CASSYSSGRSNEQFF
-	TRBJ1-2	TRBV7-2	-	TGTGCCAGCAGCTTAGAAGGGACACTCATACGCTACACCTTC	CASSLEGTLIRYTF
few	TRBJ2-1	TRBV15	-	TGTGCCACCAGCAATCGGGGGTGGAATGAGCAGTTCTTC	CATSNRGWNEQFF
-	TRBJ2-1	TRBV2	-	TGTGCCAGCAAAGACTCCCCTGTCGACAATGAGCAGTTCTTC	CASKDSPVDNEQFF
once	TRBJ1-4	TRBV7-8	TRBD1	TGTGCCAGCAGCTCAGGGGGTTCTAATGAAAAACTGTTTTTT	CASSSGGSNEKLFF
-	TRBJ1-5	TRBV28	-	TGTGCCAGCAGTGGACAAGTGGGTTATCAGCCCCAGCATTTT	CASSGQVGYQPQHF
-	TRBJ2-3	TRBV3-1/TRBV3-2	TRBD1	TGTGCCAGCAGTTCCCCAAGGGGGACAGGCACAGATACGCAGTATTTT	CASSSPRGTGTDTQYF
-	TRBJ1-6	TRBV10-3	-	TGTGCCATCACTGGCCAGACAAATTCACCCCTCCACTTT	CAITGQTNSPLHF
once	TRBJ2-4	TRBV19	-	TGTGCCAGTAGTAGGTCGTCCCTAGCCAAAAACGTTCAGTACTTC	CASSRSSLAKNVQYF